This T cell receptor (beta chain) stems from a study of blood T cell repertoires in COVID-19. Study-level information: There were acute and convalescent COVID-19 samples, and they came from the United States, Italy and Spain.

CDR3 length equals 16 residues. Trimming cost V 0 bases and J 10 bases; bases outside gene matches: 6. The V gene's germline CDR1 is SGHVS and CDR2 FQNEAQ. Clones were sequenced by immunoSEQ multiplex PCR, and TCRdb holds only the in-frame ones, with some missing. The sample holds around 47,000 clones, roughly 71% seen once. The receptor comes from an older man with acute or convalescent COVID-19. Input material: peripheral blood. The rearrangement uses TRBV7-8 and TRBJ2-1; 13 bases are a match to TRBD2. The CDR3 DNA reads TGTGCCAGCAGCTTAGCCGGGACTAGCGGGATGGGGGAGCAGTTCTTC. This sequence encodes CASSLAGTSGMGEQFF.